This T cell receptor (beta chain) comes out of a study of cytomegalovirus exposure and HLA in healthy donors. The CDR3 extends over 14 amino acids. CDR1 is MNHEY and CDR2 is SMNVEV in the germline V gene (reference sequence). V was trimmed by 5 bases and J by 12 bases, leaving 20 bases between them. Primers included in the PCR were 60 Vbeta and 13 Jbeta primers. Data came from immunoSEQ multiplex PCR; TCRdb stores just in-frame clones and leaves some out. The profile shows fewer than 200,000 clones, about four fifths of them singletons. The chain recombines TRBV27 with TRBJ1-3; D may be TRBD1 (6 bases). This TCR came from a woman in her twenties or thirties in good health and CMV-seropositive. The sample was PBMCs. The CDR3 region has the DNA TGTGCCAGCAGTCCCCGTGGCGGGGGCCAAGGCATATATTTT. Translation: CASSPRGGGQGIYF.